This entry concerns a single T cell receptor (beta chain). The data belong to a study of monozygotic twins with inflammatory bowel disease. Germline V gene lookup returns CDR1 SGHVS and CDR2 FQNEAQ. This CDR3 has 17 amino acids. TCRdb re-called the 5' RACE reads and gives one entry per CDR3 protein, without DNA. Recorded for this sample: 95,000 to 110,000 distinct CDR3 sequences. The sequenced sample was blood. The origin of this receptor is a human donor with ulcerative colitis or Crohn's disease, or a healthy co-twin of an affected twin (not recorded which). The V gene is TRBV7-8, the J gene TRBJ1-2; there is no DNA to check the TCRdb D call of TRBD1. The chain's CDR3 is CASSLANRPTGPYGYTF.